The 21 T cell receptor beta chains below all came from one sample that was sequenced in a study of control samples from healthy donors and cancer patients. Only in-frame clones appear in the TCRdb table, and some are missing; sequencing was by immunoSEQ multiplex PCR. This table has about 270,000 clones, roughly 80% appearing once. The source material was PBMCs. These receptors came from a woman aged 60 to 75 with lung cancer.

The chain joins TRBV19 to TRBJ2-2; D call uncertain. The ends were cut back, 3 bases at V and 7 bases at J, with 15 bases in the middle. Looked up from germline, CDR1 is LNHDA and CDR2 is SQIVND (reference sequence). CDR3 size: 15 residues. The CDR3 region is CASSMSLILRGELFF. The CDR3 DNA follows: TGTGCCAGTAGTATGTCCCTAATTCTTCGCGGGGAGCTGTTTTTT.

The chain carries TRBV5-1 and TRBJ1-5, with D unclear. Trimming removed 4 bases from V and 0 bases from J, with 5 bases in between. Germline V gene sequence: CDR1 SGHRS, CDR2 YFSETQ. The CDR3 runs to 13 residues. This chain's CDR3 is CASSADSNQPQHF. In nucleotides, the CDR3 is TGCGCCAGCAGCGCGGATAGCAATCAGCCCCAGCATTTT.

The chain carries TRBV19 and TRBJ1-1; D gene unclear. The CDR3 contains 14 residues. CDR1 is LNHDA and CDR2 is SQIVND in the germline V gene (reference sequence). V lost 5 bases and J lost 0, with 10 bases in between. CDR3 nucleotide sequence: TGTGCCAGTAGTGGTATTGGCCTGAACACTGAAGCTTTCTTT. Translating it yields CASSGIGLNTEAFF.

This clone showed up just once. The chain uses TRBV5-1 and TRBJ2-6; the D is unclear. CDR3 length: 15 residues. Germline V lookup: CDR1 SGHRS, CDR2 YFSETQ. Trimming shortened V by 0 bases and J by 2 bases, and 6 bases separated the two germline ends. The CDR3 sequence: CASSLGTAGANVLTF. CDR3 DNA sequence: TGCGCCAGCAGCTTGGGCACGGCTGGGGCCAACGTCCTGACTTTC.

V gene TRBV6-6 combines with J gene TRBJ1-1; 7 bases match TRBD1. The CDR3 extends over 15 amino acids. The germline V gene has CDR1 MNHNY and CDR2 SVGAGI (reference sequence). With 0 bases clipped from V and 2 bases from J, the junction kept 3 bases outside the gene matches. The CDR3 nucleotides are TGTGCCAGCAGTTACTCACAGGGGACCAACACTGAAGCTTTCTTT. This encodes CASSYSQGTNTEAFF.

The gene calls are TRBV6-5 and TRBJ2-3; 9 nucleotides match TRBD1. V lost 6 bases to trimming and J lost 0 bases; unmatched junction nucleotides: 7. Germline V gene lookup returns CDR1 MNHEY and CDR2 SVGAGI. The CDR3 covers 16 residues. The CDR3 DNA is TGTGCCAGCAGGTACAGGGGGCTCTCCAGCACAGATACGCAGTATTTT. Translation gives CASRYRGLSSTDTQYF.

Notes on this clone: An end of the junction does not agree with germline; a read error may underlie this. V usage is TRBV5-1 and J usage is TRBJ2-1; TRBD1 or TRBD2 may be the D gene (6 bases each). Germline loops: CDR1 SGHRS, CDR2 YFSETQ. The CDR3 has 15 amino acids. The CDR3 DNA sequence: TGCGCCCGCAGCTGGGGCCGGGGGCGAAACAATGAGCAGTTCTTC. Translation: CARSWGRGRNNEQFF.

The CDR3 loop is CAAAGVPETQYF. Written as DNA, the CDR3 is TGTGCCGCGGCGGGAGTTCCAGAGACCCAGTACTTC. The chain uses TRBV6-6 and TRBJ2-5; the match to TRBD2 covers 7 bases. This CDR3 spans 12 amino acids. CDR1 is MNHNY and CDR2 is SVGAGI in the germline V gene (reference sequence). Unmatched junction bases numbered 7, after V lost 11 bases and J lost 4 bases.

CDR3 amino acids: CASSVAASRGGNEQFF. CDR3 sequence (DNA): TGTGCCAGCAGCGTAGCGGCTAGTCGGGGTGGCAATGAGCAGTTCTTC. The chain combines TRBV9 with TRBJ2-1; possible D gene TRBD2, 5 bases. The V end was cut by 0 bases, the J end by 6 bases, with 16 bases between. This CDR3 is 16 amino acids long. The V gene's germline CDR1 is SGDLS and CDR2 YYNGEE.

Comments on this clone: At one end the junction does not follow the germline gene, possibly because of a read error. The chain is built from TRBV29-1 and TRBJ2-3; no reliable D call. The germline V gene encodes CDR1 SQVTM and CDR2 ANQGSEA. The CDR3 covers 11 residues. Here the CDR3 reads CSVKDLDTQYF. The CDR3 nucleotides read TGCAGCGTTAAAGACCTAGATACGCAGTATTTT.

In nucleotides, the CDR3 is TGTGCCAGCAGTGATCGTATGACAGGGGGCAAATCCTACGAGCAGTACTTC. Encoded protein: CASSDRMTGGKSYEQYF. V gene TRBV6-1 combines with J gene TRBJ2-7; 10 bases fit TRBD1. This CDR3 contains 17 residues. Germline V lookup: CDR1 MNHNS, CDR2 SASEGT. V trimming: 3 bases; J trimming: 1 base; junction bases outside the gene matches: 9.

This clone has a single count. As DNA, the CDR3 is TGTGCCAGCAGTGACCGACGGTTCGATGAAGCTTTCTTT. Protein sequence: CASSDRRFDEAFF. This rearrangement joins TRBV2 to TRBJ1-1; no definite D call. Germline loops: CDR1 SNHLY, CDR2 FYNNEI. Deletions cut 3 bases from V and 7 bases from J, with 12 bases between. This CDR3 is 13 amino acids long. Drawing the rest from reference TRBV2 and TRBJ1-1, the complete variable domain is EPEVTQTPSHQVTQMGQEVILRCVPISNHLYFYWYRQILGQKVEFLVSFYNNEISEKSEIFDDQFSVERPDGSNFTLKIRSTKLEDSAMYFCASSDRRFDEAFFGQGTRLTVV.

This clone showed up just once. V and J are TRBV19 and TRBJ1-1; unclear D gene. This CDR3 has 14 amino acids. V was cut by 1 base and J by 5 bases, with 11 bases left in between. Germline values: CDR1 LNHDA, CDR2 SQIVND (reference sequence). CDR3 bases: TGTGCCAGTAGTATAGTCGGAGCAGAGACTGAAGCTTTCTTT. Its protein is CASSIVGAETEAFF.

This clone was picked up a small number of times. This sequence joins TRBV9 and TRBJ1-1; 8 bases are a match to TRBD1. The CDR3 runs 14 residues. V was pared by 3 bases and J by 5 bases, with 6 bases of the junction left unmatched. CDR1 is SGDLS, CDR2 YYNGEE, per germline. The CDR3 DNA reads as TGTGCCAGCAGCGCCCAGGGGGCAAATACTGAAGCTTTCTTT. As protein: CASSAQGANTEAFF.

This chain uses TRBV27 with TRBJ1-1; D is possibly TRBD1 (6 bases). CDR3 length: 14 residues. With 6 bases removed from V and 3 bases from J, the gap between germline ends came to 14 bases. Germline loops: CDR1 MNHEY, CDR2 SMNVEV (reference sequence). For the CDR3, the DNA is TGTGCCAGCAGCTTGCAGGGGCGATACACTGAAGCTTTCTTT. Encoded protein: CASSLQGRYTEAFF.

CDR3 amino acids: CASSPPRWQEINTGELFF. CDR3 sequence (DNA): TGTGCCAGCAGTCCCCCACGATGGCAGGAGATTAACACCGGGGAGCTGTTTTTT. The rearrangement links TRBV28 to TRBJ2-2; D call uncertain. Germline lookup yields CDR1 MDHEN and CDR2 SYDVKM. The CDR3 runs to 18 residues. The ends were cut back, 5 bases at V and 2 bases at J, with 21 bases in the middle.

J is TRBJ2-7 and V is TRBV6-5; the D gene could be TRBD1 or TRBD2 (5 bases each). CDR1 is MNHEY and CDR2 is SVGAGI in the germline V gene. Trimming shortened V by 2 bases and J by 3 bases, and 17 bases separated the two germline ends. The CDR3 length is 16 residues. CDR3 in DNA: TGTGCCAGCAGTTACCGGGCCAGGGCGGGCAACTACGAGCAGTACTTC. The encoded protein is CASSYRARAGNYEQYF.

The chain carries TRBV5-1 and TRBJ2-3; D may be TRBD1 (6 bases). CDR1 and CDR2 from the germline V gene are SGHRS and YFSETQ. This CDR3 is 16 amino acids long. The V end lost 4 bases, the J end lost 4 bases, and 19 bases lay between the germline ends. The CDR3 region is CASSAEGHSVPDTQYF. The CDR3 DNA is TGCGCCAGCAGCGCTGAGGGACACTCAGTCCCAGATACGCAGTATTTT.

The chain employs TRBV4-1 and TRBJ1-1, with 12 bases identical to TRBD1. This CDR3 is built from 17 residues. The V and J ends lost 1 base and 3 bases, in that order; junction bases with no gene match: 6. Germline V CDR1 and CDR2: MGHRA, YSYEKL. CDR3 nucleotides: TGCGCCAGCAGCCAAGGGGACAGGGGGCAGAGAGACACTGAAGCTTTCTTT. It translates to CASSQGDRGQRDTEAFF.

This clone has just a few counts. This sequence joins TRBV4-2 and TRBJ1-1; the match to TRBD1 covers 10 bases. The CDR3 is made up of 18 amino acids. The germline gives CDR1 LGHNA, CDR2 YNFKEQ. V trimming: 3 bases; J trimming: 7 bases; junction bases outside the gene matches: 17. Here the CDR3 DNA reads TGTGCCAGCAGCCAGACCGAGTTCCTCGGACAGGGGGGCAATGAAGCTTTCTTT. Translated, it gives CASSQTEFLGQGGNEAFF.

This sequence joins TRBV19 and TRBJ1-2; D is undetermined. V lost 0 bases, J lost 5 bases, and 4 bases lay in between. There are 12 residues in the CDR3. Per the germline V gene, CDR1 is LNHDA and CDR2 is SQIVND (reference sequence). The CDR3: CASSIDRYGYTF. The CDR3 DNA follows: TGTGCCAGTAGTATAGATCGTTATGGCTACACCTTC.